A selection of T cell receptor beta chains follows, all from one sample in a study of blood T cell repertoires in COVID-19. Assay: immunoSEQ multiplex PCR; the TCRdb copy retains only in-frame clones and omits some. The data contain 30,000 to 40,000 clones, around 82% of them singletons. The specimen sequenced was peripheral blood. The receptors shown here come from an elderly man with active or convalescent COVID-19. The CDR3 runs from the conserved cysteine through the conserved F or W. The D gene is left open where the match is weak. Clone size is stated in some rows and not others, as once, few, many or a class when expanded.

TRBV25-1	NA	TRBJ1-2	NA	TGTGCCAGCAGTGAATATAAAGTAAGGACAGAGGATGGCTACACCTTC	CASSEYKVRTEDGYTF
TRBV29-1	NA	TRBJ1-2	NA	TGCAGCGTAACCGTCCCTTTACAGGGAAATGGCTACACCTTC	CSVTVPLQGNGYTF
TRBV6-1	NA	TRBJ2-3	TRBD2	TGTGCCAGCAGTGTGCTACTAGCGGGAGGACTGGATAGCACAGATACGCAGTATTTT	CASSVLLAGGLDSTDTQYF
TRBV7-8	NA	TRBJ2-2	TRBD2	TGTGCCAGCAGCGTCCTCACCCTAGCGGGAGCCCCCGGGGAGCTGTTTTTT	CASSVLTLAGAPGELFF
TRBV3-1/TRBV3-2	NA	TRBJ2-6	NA	TGTGCCAGCAGGCGTAACTCTGGGGCCAACGTCCTGACTTTC	CASRRNSGANVLTF
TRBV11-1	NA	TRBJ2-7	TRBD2	TGTGCCAGCAGCCGGGGGGGGCCCTCCTACGAGCAGTACTTC	CASSRGGPSYEQYF
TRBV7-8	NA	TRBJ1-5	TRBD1	TGTGCCAGCAGCTCCGGACAGGGGCCCTTCAATCAGCCCCAGCATTTT	CASSSGQGPFNQPQHF
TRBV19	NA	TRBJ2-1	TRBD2	TGTGCCAGTAGTATAGGGCCGGGACTAGCGGGATTGAATGAGCAGTTCTTC	CASSIGPGLAGLNEQFF
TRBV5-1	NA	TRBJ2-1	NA	TGCGCCAGCAGCTTGGCCGGGCCAGCGGCCTCCTACAATGAGCAGTTCTTC	CASSLAGPAASYNEQFF
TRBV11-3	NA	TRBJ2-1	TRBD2	TGTGCCAGCAGCTTAGCGTCTGCGGGAGCCACGAACAATGAGCAGTTCTTC	CASSLASAGATNNEQFF
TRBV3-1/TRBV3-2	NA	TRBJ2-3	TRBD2	TGTGCCAGCAGCCGTATAGCGGGAGGGAGCACAGATACGCAGTATTTT	CASSRIAGGSTDTQYF
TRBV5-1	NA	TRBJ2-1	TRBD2	TGCGCCAGCAGCTTGAGTCAAAGCGGGAGGGGGTCCTACAATGAGCAGTTCTTC	CASSLSQSGRGSYNEQFF
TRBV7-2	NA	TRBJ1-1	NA	TGTGCCAGCAGCTCCAGAACAGGTGTGAACACTGAAGCTTTCTTT	CASSSRTGVNTEAFF
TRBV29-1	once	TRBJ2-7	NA	TGCAGCGTTTGCTATACAGATTCCTACGAGCAGTACTTC	CSVCYTDSYEQYF
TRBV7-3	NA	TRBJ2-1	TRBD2	TGTGCCAGCAGCTCGATGGCTAGCGGAAATCAGAATGAGCAGTTCTTC	CASSSMASGNQNEQFF
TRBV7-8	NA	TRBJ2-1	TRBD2	TGTGCCAGCAGTCCTAGCGGGAGGGATAATGAGCAGTTCTTC	CASSPSGRDNEQFF
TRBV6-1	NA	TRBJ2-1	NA	TGTGCCAGCAGTGAAGGGCAGGGGTTCAGCAATGAGCAGTTCTTC	CASSEGQGFSNEQFF
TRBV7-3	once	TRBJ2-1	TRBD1	TGTGCCAGCAGCGGACAGGGGGGACTATGGAGGGATGAGCAGTTCTTC	CASSGQGGLWRDEQFF
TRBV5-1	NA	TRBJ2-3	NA	TGCGCCAGCAGCTTGGAGGGTCCGGGTCGTCGTGTAACCCGGGACACAGATACGCAGTATTTT	CASSLEGPGRRVTRDTDTQYF
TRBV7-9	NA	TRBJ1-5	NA	TGTGCCAGTGCCCCGGGACATAGCAATCAGCCCCAGCATTTT	CASAPGHSNQPQHF
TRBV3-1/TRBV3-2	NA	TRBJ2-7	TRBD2	TGTGCCAGCAGCCAAGCGCCTACTAGCGCGGGGGGAGAGCAGTACTTC	CASSQAPTSAGGEQYF
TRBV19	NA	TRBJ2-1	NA	TGTGCCAGTACCACTTCACCCCCCGGGGACTCCTACAATGAGCAGTTCTTC	CASTTSPPGDSYNEQFF
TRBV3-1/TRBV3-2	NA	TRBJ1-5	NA	TGTGCCAGCAGCCAAGTCCCCCGTGAGTATCAGCCCCAGCATTTT	CASSQVPREYQPQHF
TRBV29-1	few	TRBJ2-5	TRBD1	TGCAGCGTACTGACCTGGACAGGGGGCGCCGGAGAGACCCAGTACTTC	CSVLTWTGGAGETQYF
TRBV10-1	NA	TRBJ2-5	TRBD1	TGCGCCAGCAGTCCGGGACAGGGACTAGAGACCCAGTACTTC	CASSPGQGLETQYF
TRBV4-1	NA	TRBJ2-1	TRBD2	TGCGCCAGCAGCCAAGATCGCGGGAGGGCCGATGAGCAGTTCTTC	CASSQDRGRADEQFF
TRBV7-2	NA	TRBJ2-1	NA	TGTGCCAGCAGCTTAGAGGGGGTCCCCTACAATGAGCAGTTCTTC	CASSLEGVPYNEQFF
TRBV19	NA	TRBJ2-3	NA	TGTGCCAGTAGCATTCCAGGCGGGTCCACAGATACGCAGTATTTT	CASSIPGGSTDTQYF
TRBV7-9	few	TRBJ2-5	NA	TGTGCCAGCAGCCCGAGGAACAGCGGGGAGACCCAGTACTTC	CASSPRNSGETQYF
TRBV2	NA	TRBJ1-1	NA	TGTGCCAGCAGCGCAGGTTTCACTGAAGCTTTCTTT	CASSAGFTEAFF
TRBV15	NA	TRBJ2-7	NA	TGTGCCACCAGCAGAGATCGGGTTTACGAGCAGTACTTC	CATSRDRVYEQYF
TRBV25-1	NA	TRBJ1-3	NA	TGTGCGGGGGGTTCTGGAAACACCATATATTTT	CAGGSGNTIYF
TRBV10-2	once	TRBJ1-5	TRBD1	TGCGCCAGCACCAAAGGGGGCGCCGGCCAGCCCCAGCATTTT	CASTKGGAGQPQHF
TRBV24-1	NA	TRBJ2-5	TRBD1	TGTGCCACCAGTCCTGGCAGGGGGTTTGAGACCCAGTACTTC	CATSPGRGFETQYF
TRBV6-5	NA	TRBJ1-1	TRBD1	TGTGCCAGCACACAGGGGTTAGGGACTGAAGCTTTCTTT	CASTQGLGTEAFF
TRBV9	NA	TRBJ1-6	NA	TGTGCCAGCAGCGGCCCCACGACAGGTTATAATTCACCCCTCCACTTT	CASSGPTTGYNSPLHF
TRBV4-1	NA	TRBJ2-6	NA	TGCGCCAGCAGCCAAGCGCAGGGGTTTGGGGCCAACGTCCTGACTTTC	CASSQAQGFGANVLTF
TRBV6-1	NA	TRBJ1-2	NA	TGTGCCAGCAGTGAAGCGCGGTTCAGCAACCAAGCTTACACCTTC	CASSEARFSNQAYTF
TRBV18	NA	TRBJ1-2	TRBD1	TGTGCCAGCTCACCTGGGACAGAGTGGGGCTACACCTTC	CASSPGTEWGYTF
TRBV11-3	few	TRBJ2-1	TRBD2	TGTGCCAGCAGCTTAGGGTTTCCGGGACTAGCGGTCTCCTACAATGAGCAGTTCTTC	CASSLGFPGLAVSYNEQFF
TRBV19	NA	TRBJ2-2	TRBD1	TGTGCCAGTCAGGACAGGGGGAAAATCACCGGGGAGCTGTTTTTT	CASQDRGKITGELFF
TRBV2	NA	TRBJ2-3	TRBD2	TGTGCCAGCAGTGCCGCGGGAGGACGACCAGATACGCAGTATTTT	CASSAAGGRPDTQYF
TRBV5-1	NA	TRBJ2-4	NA	TGCGCCAGCAGCTTAGGGGCGGCATTAGCCAAAAACATTCAGTACTTC	CASSLGAALAKNIQYF
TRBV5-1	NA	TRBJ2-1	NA	TGCGCCAGCAGCTTGGCCGGACAGTCCTCCTACAATGAGCAGTTCTTC	CASSLAGQSSYNEQFF
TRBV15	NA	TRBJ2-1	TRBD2	TGTGCCACCAGCAGAGAGGTGGGGCTAGCGGGAGTCTATGAGCAGTTCTTC	CATSREVGLAGVYEQFF
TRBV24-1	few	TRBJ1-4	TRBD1	TGTGCCACCAGTGTAACAGGGGGCGAAAAACTGTTTTTT	CATSVTGGEKLFF
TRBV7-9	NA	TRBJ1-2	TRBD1	TGTGCCAGCACCAGACAGGGGGCTAGTGACTACACCTTC	CASTRQGASDYTF
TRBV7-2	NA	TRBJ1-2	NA	TGTGCCAGCAGCTTAGCCTATACAGGGAACGTCCTCAACTATGGCTACACCTTC	CASSLAYTGNVLNYGYTF
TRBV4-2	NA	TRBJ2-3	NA	TGTGCCAGCAGCCAAGTTTTGGGGGGAACTAGCACAGATACGCAGTATTTT	CASSQVLGGTSTDTQYF
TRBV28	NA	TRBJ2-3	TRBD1	TGTGCCAGCAGTTTATTCCCACCACTTACAGGGGGTTACACAGATACGCAGTATTTT	CASSLFPPLTGGYTDTQYF
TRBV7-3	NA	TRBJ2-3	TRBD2	TGTGCCAGCAGTCGGGGAAGCGGGAGCCGGGCTGATACGCAGTATTTT	CASSRGSGSRADTQYF
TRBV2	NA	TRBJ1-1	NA	TGTGCCAGCAGTGAAGCCCAACCGCGCGCCACTGAAGCTTTCTTT	CASSEAQPRATEAFF
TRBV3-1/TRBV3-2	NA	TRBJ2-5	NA	TGTGCCAGCAGCCGGACACCGGAGACCCAGTACTTC	CASSRTPETQYF
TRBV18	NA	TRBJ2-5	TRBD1	TGTGCCAGCTCGACAGGGAGTGGGGAGACCCAGTACTTC	CASSTGSGETQYF